These 9 T cell receptor beta chains were sequenced from one sample in a study of T cell responses to AZD1222 COVID-19 vaccine. The data were produced by immunoSEQ multiplex PCR, yet TCRdb's version contains in-frame clones alone and is incomplete. The sample lists roughly 54,000 clones; roughly 90% were seen once. The specimen comprised peripheral blood, sampled 28 days after the second AZD1222 dose. Receptor source: an adult who received the AZD1222 COVID-19 vaccine.

The V call is TRBV3-1 (or the pseudogene TRBV3-2), the J call TRBJ2-3; D gene uncertain. V was shortened by 1 base and J by 2 bases, with 13 bases between the two germline ends. The CDR3 covers 16 residues. Germline V gives CDR1 LGHDT, CDR2 YNNKEL (reference sequence). The CDR3 loop is CASSQGGAALTDTQYF. CDR3 bases: TGTGCCAGCAGCCAAGGTGGTGCGGCCCTCACAGATACGCAGTATTTT.

This chain joins TRBV12-2 and TRBJ1-1. TRBV12-2 is a pseudogene segment. The CDR3 sequence is 13 residues long. The CDR3 here is CASRLPKGLVAFF. CDR3 DNA sequence: TGTGCAAGTCGCTTACCTAAGGGATTGGTAGCTTTCTTT.

The chain combines TRBV5-1 with TRBJ2-7; D perhaps matches TRBD2 (5 bases). V lost 4 bases and J 4 bases, leaving 18 bases between the germline ends. This CDR3 has 15 residues. Germline loops: CDR1 SGHRS, CDR2 YFSETQ. CDR3 residues: CASSASLDGEYEQYF. As DNA, the CDR3 is TGCGCCAGCAGCGCATCCCTGGACGGGGAGTACGAGCAGTACTTC. Supplemented by reference TRBV5-1 and TRBJ2-7, the full variable domain reads KAGVTQTPRYLIKTRGQQVTLSCSPISGHRSVSWYQQTPGQGLQFLFEYFSETQRNKGNFPGRFSGRQFSNSRSEMNVSTLELGDSALYLCASSASLDGEYEQYFGPGTRLTVT.

The chain joins TRBV30 to TRBJ1-2; no firm D call. From germline, CDR1 is GTSNPN and CDR2 SVGIG (reference sequence). V was clipped by 0 bases and J by 11 bases, with 10 bases between them. This CDR3 comprises 11 residues. For the CDR3, the DNA is TGTGCCTGGAGTGTGGCCAGTCGGTACACCTTC. It specifies CAWSVASRYTF.

V usage is TRBV19 and J usage is TRBJ1-1; D gene unclear. V lost 1 base to trimming and J lost 4 bases, with 7 bases between them. There are 13 residues in the CDR3. The V gene's germline CDR1 is LNHDA and CDR2 SQIVND (reference sequence). The CDR3 DNA follows: TGTGCCAGTAGTATAGGGTACGCCACTGAAGCTTTCTTT. This sequence encodes CASSIGYATEAFF.

The chain carries TRBV2 and TRBJ2-3, with no clear D. Per the germline V gene, CDR1 is SNHLY and CDR2 is FYNNEI. CDR3 length equals 11 residues. The V end lost 6 bases, the J end lost 10 bases, and 11 bases lay between the germline ends. In DNA, the CDR3 is TGTGCCAGCAGGTCAAAACCACCGCAGTATTTT. Amino acids: CASRSKPPQYF.

The J gene is TRBJ1-2, the V gene TRBV20-1, with 9 nucleotides matching TRBD1. The CDR3 is 15 amino acids. V lost 3 bases and J lost 4; bases outside the gene matches: 9. Per germline, CDR1 DFQATT and CDR2 SNEGSKA (reference sequence). The CDR3 DNA reads TGCAGTGCTAGTGGGGGACAGGGTTCCATCTATGGCTACACCTTC. This translates into CSASGGQGSIYGYTF.

V is TRBV19 and J is TRBJ1-4; D might be TRBD1 (6 bases). The germline V gene has CDR1 LNHDA and CDR2 SQIVND (reference sequence). The CDR3 covers 15 residues. V was cut by 5 bases and J by 7 bases, with 17 bases left in between. CDR3 sequence reads: CASSVAGTSSEKLFF. DNA for the CDR3: TGTGCCAGTAGTGTCGCCGGGACAAGCAGTGAAAAACTGTTTTTT.

As to this clone: One end of the junction does not line up with germline, which may come from a read error. CDR3 protein: CASAPVWGRGGTEAFF. The DNA of the CDR3 is TGTGCCAGCGCCCCAGTGTGGGGACGAGGCGGCACTGAGGCTTTCTTT. This chain uses TRBV11-2 with TRBJ1-1; possible D gene TRBD1, 5 bases. This CDR3 region has 16 residues. Germline V gene sequence: CDR1 SGHAT, CDR2 FQNNGV.